This record concerns one T cell receptor beta chain sequence. These data are taken from a study of blood T cell repertoires in COVID-19. On the study more broadly: Donors in the United States, Italy and Spain gave samples during acute or convalescent COVID-19.

CDR3 size: 15 residues. Germline V CDR1 and CDR2: SGHNT, YYREEE (reference sequence). V lost 4 bases and J lost 7; bases outside the gene matches: 6. The assay was immunoSEQ multiplex PCR, and TCRdb's table has in-frame clones only and misses some. The sample holds about 490,000 clones, roughly 88% seen once. The source is a human donor in a cohort sampled during active COVID-19. This chain uses TRBV5-4 with TRBJ2-1, with 12 bases lining up with TRBD2. Material for sequencing was peripheral blood. This CDR3 is CASSHGLAGLNEQFF. The CDR3 coding sequence is TGTGCCAGCAGCCATGGACTAGCGGGATTGAATGAGCAGTTCTTC.